Each of the 18 T cell receptor beta chains below was sequenced from the same sample in a study of T cell responses to AZD1222 COVID-19 vaccine. Profiling relied on immunoSEQ multiplex PCR, and the TCRdb table lists in-frame clones only, not all of them. The data contain 95,000 to 150,000 clones, 89% of them seen just once; the ten biggest clones take up about 4.8%. Sequenced material: peripheral blood, taken on day 0 of AZD1222 vaccination. The receptors shown here come from an adult in good health.

In regard to this clone: Other DNA sequences in the same sample also yield this CDR3. V gene TRBV19 combines with J gene TRBJ1-6; perhaps TRBD1 as D (5 bases). Trimming took 3 bases from V and 9 from J, leaving 15 bases between them. CDR1 is LNHDA and CDR2 is SQIVND in the germline V gene (reference sequence). The CDR3 sequence is 15 residues long. The CDR3 is CASSIGGPTGSPLHF. The CDR3 bases are TGTGCCAGTAGTATCGGGGGTCCCACTGGTTCACCCCTCCACTTT.

This clone has only a few counts. This chain connects TRBV5-6 to TRBJ1-1, with a possible D match to TRBD1 (5 bases). Germline V gene data show CDR1 as SGHDT and CDR2 as YYEEEE. V dropped 4 bases and J dropped 0 bases, with 13 bases sitting between them. The CDR3 length is 15 residues. The DNA for the CDR3 is TGTGCCAGCAGCGGCACCGGGACGGTGAACACTGAAGCTTTCTTT. Translating it yields CASSGTGTVNTEAFF.

This chain joins TRBV7-9 and TRBJ1-2; no firm D call. V was pared by 5 bases and J by 0 bases, with 10 bases between. Germline CDR1 reads SEHNR; CDR2 reads FQNEAQ (reference sequence). The CDR3 totals 14 residues. CDR3 DNA: TGTGCCAGCAGCCAACGGGGAGCTAACTATGGCTACACCTTC. Translated: CASSQRGANYGYTF.

The CDR3 nucleotides are TGTGCCAGCAGTGCCGGGACAGGGGACCCTTGGGAGCAGTACTTC. This codes for CASSAGTGDPWEQYF. V gene TRBV7-6 combines with J gene TRBJ2-7, with 10 positions matching TRBD1. CDR1 is SGHVS and CDR2 is FNYEAQ in the germline V gene. The CDR3 covers 15 residues. The junction had 12 bases not matched to a gene; V was cut back by 6 bases and J by 7 bases.

The chain has TRBV20-1 and TRBJ1-2; D unclear. Germline CDR1 DFQATT, CDR2 SNEGSKA (reference sequence). This CDR3 is 12 amino acids long. The ends were cut back, 3 bases at V and 0 bases at J, with 5 bases in the middle. The CDR3 spells CSASSTNYGYTF. In DNA, the CDR3 is TGCAGTGCTAGTTCGACTAACTATGGCTACACCTTC.

CDR3 in amino acids: CASSQEAGGSGNTIYF. In DNA form, the CDR3 reads TGTGCCAGCAGCCAGGAGGCGGGGGGTTCTGGAAACACCATATATTTT. This chain joins TRBV3-1 (or the pseudogene TRBV3-2) and TRBJ1-3, with D tentatively TRBD1 (5 bases). V shed 3 bases and J shed 1 base, with 13 bases lying between them. Germline V gene sequence: CDR1 LGHDT, CDR2 YNNKEL (reference sequence). The CDR3 is made up of 16 amino acids.

The J gene is TRBJ2-3, the V gene TRBV7-9; D remains unclear. CDR1 is SEHNR, CDR2 FQNEAQ, per germline (reference sequence). The V gene lost 3 bases and the J gene lost 4 bases, with 8 bases spanning the gap. This CDR3 has 13 residues. The CDR3 coding sequence is TGTGCCAGCAGCTTTCAAGGTGCAGATACGCAGTATTTT. It specifies CASSFQGADTQYF.

The chain recombines TRBV28 with TRBJ2-3; 14 bases fit TRBD2. Germline V gene data show CDR1 as MDHEN and CDR2 as SYDVKM. The CDR3 runs to 16 residues. Unmatched junction bases numbered 6, after V lost 8 bases and J lost 2 bases. The CDR3 coding sequence is TGTGCCAGCCTCGGACTAGCGGGGGGCATCACAGATACGCAGTATTTT. It yields the protein CASLGLAGGITDTQYF.

The chain carries TRBV7-9 and TRBJ2-2; no reliable D call. The CDR3 is 12 amino acids. The germline V gene encodes CDR1 SEHNR and CDR2 FQNEAQ (reference sequence). The V and J ends lost 6 bases and 10 bases respectively, with 12 bases between them. The CDR3, as DNA: TGTGCCAGCAGTGAGCCGAACCAGGAGCTGTTTTTT. It codes for CASSEPNQELFF.

This clone came up a few times. V usage is TRBV28 and J usage is TRBJ2-4; perhaps TRBD2 as D (6 bases). The V and J ends lost 5 bases and 9 bases respectively, with 14 bases between them. The CDR3 loop spans 13 amino acids. Germline lookup yields CDR1 MDHEN and CDR2 SYDVKM. CDR3 in amino acids: CASSLSGGGIQYF. CDR3 sequence (DNA): TGTGCCAGCAGTCTATCCGGGGGTGGCATTCAGTACTTC.

The gene calls are TRBV2 and TRBJ2-2, with TRBD2 identical over 9 bases. The CDR3 contains 16 residues. V shed 7 bases and J 7 bases; nucleotides not matched to a gene: 13. The germline CDR1 and CDR2 sequences are SNHLY and FYNNEI. DNA of the CDR3: TGTGCCAGCACCCGGGGGCTAGCGGGATTAGACGGGGAGCTGTTTTTT. It yields the protein CASTRGLAGLDGELFF.

This clone has a single count. The rearrangement uses TRBV29-1 and TRBJ2-1; TRBD2 matches 11 bases. With 1 base clipped from V and 4 bases from J, the junction kept 6 bases outside the gene matches. The CDR3 has 16 residues. Looked up from germline, CDR1 is SQVTM and CDR2 is ANQGSEA. CDR3 DNA sequence: TGCAGCGTTGAAGGGGTGCCTAGCGGGAGGTACAATGAGCAGTTCTTC. Protein sequence: CSVEGVPSGRYNEQFF.

The chain uses TRBV5-4 and TRBJ2-7; TRBD1 matches at 7 bases. The CDR3 extends over 13 amino acids. The germline V gene encodes CDR1 SGHNT and CDR2 YYREEE (reference sequence). The V gene end was trimmed by 4 bases and the J gene end by 6 bases; junction bases not matched to a gene: 7. In DNA, the CDR3 is TGTGCCAGCAGCCCTCAACAGGGGATCGAGCAGTACTTC. As protein: CASSPQQGIEQYF.

The V and J genes are TRBV11-2 and TRBJ1-1; D perhaps matches TRBD1 (6 bases). Per the germline V gene, CDR1 is SGHAT and CDR2 is FQNNGV. V was trimmed by 2 bases and J by 2 bases, leaving 18 bases between them. CDR3 length: 17 residues. The CDR3 is CASSLPRGGARNTEAFF. The DNA of the CDR3 is TGTGCCAGCAGCTTACCTCGGGGGGGGGCGAGAAACACTGAAGCTTTCTTT. The full variable domain, its missing parts supplied by reference TRBV11-2 and TRBJ1-1, is EAGVAQSPRYKIIEKRQSVAFWCNPISGHATLYWYQQILGQGPKLLIQFQNNGVVDDSQLPKDRFSAERLKGVDSTLKIQPAKLEDSAVYLCASSLPRGGARNTEAFFGQGTRLTVV.

The J gene is TRBJ1-2, the V gene TRBV2, with D maybe TRBD1 (5 bases). The germline CDR1 and CDR2 sequences are SNHLY and FYNNEI. The ends were cut back, 6 bases at V and 0 bases at J, with 11 bases in the middle. The CDR3 contains 14 residues. CDR3 region: CASRRDRSNYGYTF. CDR3 DNA sequence: TGTGCCAGCAGAAGGGACCGATCTAACTATGGCTACACCTTC.

The V call is TRBV6-6, the J call TRBJ1-1; no clear D. V lost 0 bases and J lost 7, with 12 bases in between. Germline CDR1 MNHNY, CDR2 SVGAGI (reference sequence). This CDR3 spans 14 amino acids. The CDR3 nucleotides are TGTGCCAGCAGTTACTCTTACCACCAAGGTGAAGCTTTCTTT. This translates into CASSYSYHQGEAFF.

Written as DNA, the CDR3 is TGTGCCAGCAGCCATCATACAGGGTCAACCGGGGAGCTGTTTTTT. Protein: CASSHHTGSTGELFF. The gene calls are TRBV14 and TRBJ2-2, with D tentatively TRBD1 (6 bases). Trimming shortened V by 3 bases and J by 5 bases, and 13 bases separated the two germline ends. Germline values: CDR1 SGHDN, CDR2 FVKESK. The CDR3 is 15 amino acids.

V and J are TRBV6-4 and TRBJ2-5; D unclear. CDR3 size: 14 residues. With 3 bases removed from V and 7 bases from J, the gap between germline ends came to 15 bases. Germline loops: CDR1 MRHNA, CDR2 SNTAGT. The CDR3 DNA reads TGTGCCAGCAGTGATGGTAACCCATTGGGGACCCAGTACTTC. It specifies CASSDGNPLGTQYF.